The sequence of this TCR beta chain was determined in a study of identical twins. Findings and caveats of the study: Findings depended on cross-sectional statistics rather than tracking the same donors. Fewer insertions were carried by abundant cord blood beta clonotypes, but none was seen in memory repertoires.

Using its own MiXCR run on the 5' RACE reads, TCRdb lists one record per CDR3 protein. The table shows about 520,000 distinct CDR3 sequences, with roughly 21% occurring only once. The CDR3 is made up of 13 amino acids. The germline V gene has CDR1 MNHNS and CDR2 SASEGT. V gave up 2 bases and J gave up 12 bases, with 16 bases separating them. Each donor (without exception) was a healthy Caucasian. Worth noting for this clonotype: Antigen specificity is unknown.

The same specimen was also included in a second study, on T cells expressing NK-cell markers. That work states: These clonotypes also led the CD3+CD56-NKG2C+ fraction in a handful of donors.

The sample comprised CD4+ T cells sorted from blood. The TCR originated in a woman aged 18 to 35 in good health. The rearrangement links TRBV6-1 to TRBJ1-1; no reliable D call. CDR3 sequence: CASSELGPTRSFF. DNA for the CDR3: TGTGCCAGCAGTGAACTCGGACCGACCCGATCTTTCTTT.